One T cell receptor beta chain is described in this entry. Its antigen is currently unknown. The data belong to a study of T cell repertoires in cytomegalovirus infection. Overall study context: Recently identified HLA-C-restricted CMV epitopes were used, and well-studied HLA-B-restricted CMV epitopes were used as well. Public TCR beta signatures were indicative of both CMV infection and a matching HLA type. Study-wide results and caveats: The cumulative frequency of public TCR beta families identified carriers of CMV plus the relevant HLA.

Germline values: CDR1 SGHTA, CDR2 FQGNSA. Trimming removed 7 bases from V and 0 bases from J; junction bases left unmatched: 8. The CDR3 contains 16 residues. TCRdb recomputed calls from the reads with MiXCR, one row per CDR3 protein. The data contain approximately 730,000 distinct CDR3 sequences, roughly a third of them singletons. This rearrangement joins TRBV7-2 to TRBJ2-1; 8 bases line up with TRBD2. Sample: cultured PBMCs, taken from culture after CMV antigen stimulation. The receptor's source is a human donor in good health (CMV status not recorded). Some clones in this sample may be carry-over from other donors' samples. CDR3 sequence reads: CASISLAGGSYNEQFF. CDR3 nucleotides: TGTGCCAGCATCAGCTTGGCGGGGGGCTCCTACAATGAGCAGTTCTTC.